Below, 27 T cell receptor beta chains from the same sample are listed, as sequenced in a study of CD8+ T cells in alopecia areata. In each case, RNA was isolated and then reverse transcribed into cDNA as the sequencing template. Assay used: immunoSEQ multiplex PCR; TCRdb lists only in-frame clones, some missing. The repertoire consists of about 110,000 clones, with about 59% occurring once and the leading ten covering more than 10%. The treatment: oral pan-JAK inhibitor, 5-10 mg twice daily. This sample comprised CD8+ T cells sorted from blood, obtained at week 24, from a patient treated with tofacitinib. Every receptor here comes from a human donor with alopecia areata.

CDR3 bases: TGCGCCAGCAGCCGAGAACAGGGGGCGATCACTGAAGCTTTCTTT. It specifies CASSREQGAITEAFF. V gene TRBV4-3 combines with J gene TRBJ1-1; 9 positions match TRBD1. Per germline, CDR1 LGHNA and CDR2 YSLEER. Trimming took 4 bases from V and 4 from J; bases not matched to a gene: 7. There are 15 residues in the CDR3.

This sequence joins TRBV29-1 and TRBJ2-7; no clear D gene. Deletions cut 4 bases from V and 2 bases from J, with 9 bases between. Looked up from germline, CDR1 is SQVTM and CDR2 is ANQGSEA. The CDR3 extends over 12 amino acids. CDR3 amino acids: CSVGVRPYEQYF. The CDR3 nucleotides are TGCAGCGTTGGGGTCAGGCCCTACGAGCAGTACTTC.

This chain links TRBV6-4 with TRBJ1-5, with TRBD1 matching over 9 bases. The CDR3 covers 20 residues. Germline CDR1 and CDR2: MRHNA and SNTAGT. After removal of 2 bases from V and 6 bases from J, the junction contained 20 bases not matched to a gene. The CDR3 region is CASSDTHYPSGQGEVQPQHF. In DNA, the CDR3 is TGTGCCAGCAGTGACACACACTATCCCTCGGGACAGGGTGAGGTTCAGCCCCAGCATTTT.

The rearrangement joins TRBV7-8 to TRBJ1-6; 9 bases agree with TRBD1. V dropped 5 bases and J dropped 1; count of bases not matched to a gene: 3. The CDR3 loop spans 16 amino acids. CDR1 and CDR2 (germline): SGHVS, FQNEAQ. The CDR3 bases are TGTGCCAGCAGCCACGACAGGGGGTCCTATAATTCACCCCTCCACTTT. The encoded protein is CASSHDRGSYNSPLHF.

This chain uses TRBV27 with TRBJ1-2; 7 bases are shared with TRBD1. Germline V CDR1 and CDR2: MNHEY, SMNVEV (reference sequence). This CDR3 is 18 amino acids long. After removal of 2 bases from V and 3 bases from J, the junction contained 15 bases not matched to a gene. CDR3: CASSLDGTATGTDYGYTF. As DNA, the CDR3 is TGTGCCAGCAGTTTAGACGGGACAGCCACCGGAACGGACTATGGCTACACCTTC.

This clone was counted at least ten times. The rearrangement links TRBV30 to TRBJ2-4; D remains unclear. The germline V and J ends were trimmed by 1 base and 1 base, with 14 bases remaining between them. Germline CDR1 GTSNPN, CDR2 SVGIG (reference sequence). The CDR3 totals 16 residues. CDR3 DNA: TGTGCCTGGAGTGAAGATATGGTGACGGCCAAAAACATTCAGTACTTC. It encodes CAWSEDMVTAKNIQYF.

In DNA form, the CDR3 reads TGTGCCAGCACCGGAGCGGGAGCCAAAAACATTCAGTACTTC. Amino acid sequence: CASTGAGAKNIQYF. The chain joins TRBV2 to TRBJ2-4, with D perhaps TRBD2 (6 bases). Trimming took 7 bases from V and 0 from J, leaving 10 bases between them. The CDR3 runs to 14 residues. CDR1 SNHLY and CDR2 FYNNEI come from the germline V gene.

CDR3 in amino acids: CASSYSDGYEQYF. DNA for the CDR3: TGTGCCAGCAGTTACTCGGACGGGTACGAGCAGTACTTC. The V gene is TRBV6-5, the J gene TRBJ2-7; D gene ambiguous. The CDR3 is made up of 13 amino acids. V lost 0 bases and J 4 bases, leaving 7 bases between the germline ends. Looked up from germline, CDR1 is MNHEY and CDR2 is SVGAGI.

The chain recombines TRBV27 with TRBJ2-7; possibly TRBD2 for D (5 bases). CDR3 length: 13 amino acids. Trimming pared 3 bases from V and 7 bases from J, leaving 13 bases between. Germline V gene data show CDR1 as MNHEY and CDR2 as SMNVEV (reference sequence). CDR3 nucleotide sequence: TGTGCCAGCAGTTTTAGCGAGAGAAGGGAGCAGTACTTC. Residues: CASSFSERREQYF.

CDR3 in DNA: TGTGCCAGCAGCGAGGGGGACAGTGGGAACTATGGCTACACCTTC. It codes for CASSEGDSGNYGYTF. The rearrangement uses TRBV9 and TRBJ1-2, with 7 bases aligning to TRBD1. Germline trimming cut 3 bases from V and 2 bases from J; bases unmatched to any gene: 7. Per germline, CDR1 SGDLS and CDR2 YYNGEE. This CDR3 spans 15 amino acids.

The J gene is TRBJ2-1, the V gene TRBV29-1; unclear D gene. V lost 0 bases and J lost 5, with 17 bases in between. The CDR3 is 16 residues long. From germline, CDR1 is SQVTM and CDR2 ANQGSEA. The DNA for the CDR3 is TGCAGCGTTGAAGATTTAGAACGGATCAATAACAATGAGCAGTTCTTC. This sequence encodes CSVEDLERINNNEQFF.

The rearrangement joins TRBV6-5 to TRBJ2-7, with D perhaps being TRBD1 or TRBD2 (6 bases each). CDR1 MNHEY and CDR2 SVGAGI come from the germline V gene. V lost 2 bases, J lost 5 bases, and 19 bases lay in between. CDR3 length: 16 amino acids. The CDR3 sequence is CASSYNPWGALNEQYF. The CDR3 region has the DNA TGTGCCAGCAGTTACAATCCTTGGGGGGCTCTGAACGAGCAGTACTTC.

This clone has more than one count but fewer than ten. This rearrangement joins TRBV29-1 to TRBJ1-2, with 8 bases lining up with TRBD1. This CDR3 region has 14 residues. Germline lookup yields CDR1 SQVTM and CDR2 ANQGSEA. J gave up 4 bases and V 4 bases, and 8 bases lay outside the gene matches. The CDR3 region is CSVAGQVDFYGYTF. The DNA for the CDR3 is TGCAGCGTTGCGGGACAGGTTGATTTCTATGGCTACACCTTC.

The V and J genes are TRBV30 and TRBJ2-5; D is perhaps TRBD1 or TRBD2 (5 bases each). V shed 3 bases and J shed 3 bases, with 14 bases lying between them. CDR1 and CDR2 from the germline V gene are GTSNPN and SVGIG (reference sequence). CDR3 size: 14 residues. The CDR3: CAWRAGTVEETQYF. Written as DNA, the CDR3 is TGTGCCTGGAGAGCCGGGACGGTGGAAGAGACCCAGTACTTC.

The CDR3 spells CASSQGSETQYF. CDR3 coding DNA: TGTGCCAGCAGCCAGGGTTCGGAGACCCAGTACTTC. The gene calls are TRBV2 and TRBJ2-5, with D possibly matching TRBD1 (5 bases). The CDR3 is 12 amino acids. Trimming removed 6 bases from V and 5 bases from J, with 10 bases in between. Germline V lookup: CDR1 SNHLY, CDR2 FYNNEI.

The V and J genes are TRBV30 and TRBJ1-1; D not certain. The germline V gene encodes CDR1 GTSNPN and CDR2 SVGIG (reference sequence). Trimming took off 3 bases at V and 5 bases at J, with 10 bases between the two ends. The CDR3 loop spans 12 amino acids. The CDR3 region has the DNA TGTGCCTGGAGATGGGGAGGTACTGAAGCTTTCTTT. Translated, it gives CAWRWGGTEAFF.

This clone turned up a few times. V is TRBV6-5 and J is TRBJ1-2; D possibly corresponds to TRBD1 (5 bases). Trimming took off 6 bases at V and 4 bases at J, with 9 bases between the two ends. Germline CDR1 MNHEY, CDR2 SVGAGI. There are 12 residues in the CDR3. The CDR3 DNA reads TGTGCCAGCAGGGAGGGACCCTATGGCTACACCTTC. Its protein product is CASREGPYGYTF.

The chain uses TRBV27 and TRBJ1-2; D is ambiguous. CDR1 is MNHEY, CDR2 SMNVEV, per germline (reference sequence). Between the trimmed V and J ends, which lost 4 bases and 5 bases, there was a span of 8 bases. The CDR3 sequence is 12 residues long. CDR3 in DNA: TGTGCCAGCAGTTCCGGGAATTATGGCTACACCTTC. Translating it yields CASSSGNYGYTF.

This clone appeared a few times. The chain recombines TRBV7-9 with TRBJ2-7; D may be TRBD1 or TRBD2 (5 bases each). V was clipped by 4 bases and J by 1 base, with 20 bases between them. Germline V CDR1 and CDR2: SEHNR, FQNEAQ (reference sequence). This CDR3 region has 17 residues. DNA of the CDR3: TGTGCCAGCAGCTCTCCCGCCCGTGAGGGGTTGTCCTACGAGCAGTACTTC. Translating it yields CASSSPAREGLSYEQYF.

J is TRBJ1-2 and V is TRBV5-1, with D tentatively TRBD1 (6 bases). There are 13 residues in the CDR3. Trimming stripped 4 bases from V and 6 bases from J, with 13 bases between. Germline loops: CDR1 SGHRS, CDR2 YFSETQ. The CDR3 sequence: CASSRMGGDGYTF. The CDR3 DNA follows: TGCGCCAGCAGCCGAATGGGGGGCGATGGCTACACCTTC.

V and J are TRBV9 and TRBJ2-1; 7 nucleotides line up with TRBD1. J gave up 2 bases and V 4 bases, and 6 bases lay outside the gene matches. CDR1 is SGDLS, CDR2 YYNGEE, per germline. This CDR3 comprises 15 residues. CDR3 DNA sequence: TGTGCCAGCAGCTTAGAACAGGGGCCCTACAATGAGCAGTTCTTC. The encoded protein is CASSLEQGPYNEQFF.

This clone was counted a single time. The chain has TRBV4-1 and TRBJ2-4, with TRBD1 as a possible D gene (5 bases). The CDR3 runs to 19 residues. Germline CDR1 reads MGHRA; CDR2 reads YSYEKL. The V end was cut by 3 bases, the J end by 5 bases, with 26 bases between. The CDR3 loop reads CASSHPPTALFKPENIQYF. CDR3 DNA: TGCGCCAGCAGCCACCCCCCGACAGCCCTTTTTAAACCCGAAAACATTCAGTACTTC.

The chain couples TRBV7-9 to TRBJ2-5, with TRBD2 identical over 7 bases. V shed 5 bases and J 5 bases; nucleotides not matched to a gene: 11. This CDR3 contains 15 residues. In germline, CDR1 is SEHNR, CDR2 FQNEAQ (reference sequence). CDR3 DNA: TGTGCCAGCAGCGGCATCTTGGGGGGGACGGAGACCCAGTACTTC. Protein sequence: CASSGILGGTETQYF. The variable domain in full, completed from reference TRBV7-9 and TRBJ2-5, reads DTGVSQNPRHKITKRGQNVTFRCDPISEHNRLYWYRQTLGQGPEFLTYFQNEAQLEKSRLLSDRFSAERPKGSFSTLEIQRTEQGDSAMYLCASSGILGGTETQYFGPGTRLLVL.

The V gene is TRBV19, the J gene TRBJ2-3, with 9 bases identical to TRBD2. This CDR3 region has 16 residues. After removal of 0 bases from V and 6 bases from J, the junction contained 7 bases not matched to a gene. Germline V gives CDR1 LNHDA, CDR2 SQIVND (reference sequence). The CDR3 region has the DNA TGTGCCAGTAGTATAGACTGGCGGGGGGGCCTGGATACGCAGTATTTT. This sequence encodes CASSIDWRGGLDTQYF. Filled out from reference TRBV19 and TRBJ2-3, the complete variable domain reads DGGITQSPKYLFRKEGQNVTLSCEQNLNHDAMYWYRQDPGQGLRLIYYSQIVNDFQKGDIAEGYSVSREKKESFPLTVTSAQKNPTAFYLCASSIDWRGGLDTQYFGPGTRLTVL.

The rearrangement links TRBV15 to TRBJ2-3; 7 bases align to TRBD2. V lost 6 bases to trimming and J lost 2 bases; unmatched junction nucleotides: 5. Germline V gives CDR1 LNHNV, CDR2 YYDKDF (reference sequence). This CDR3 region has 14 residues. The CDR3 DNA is TGTGCCACCAGTCAGCGGGGCCTCACAGATACGCAGTATTTT. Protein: CATSQRGLTDTQYF.

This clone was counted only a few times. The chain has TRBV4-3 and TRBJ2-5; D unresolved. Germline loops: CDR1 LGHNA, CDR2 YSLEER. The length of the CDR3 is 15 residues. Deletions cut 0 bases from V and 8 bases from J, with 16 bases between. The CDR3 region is CASSQDSGYLGTQYF. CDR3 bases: TGCGCCAGCAGCCAAGATTCTGGCTACCTAGGAACCCAGTACTTC.

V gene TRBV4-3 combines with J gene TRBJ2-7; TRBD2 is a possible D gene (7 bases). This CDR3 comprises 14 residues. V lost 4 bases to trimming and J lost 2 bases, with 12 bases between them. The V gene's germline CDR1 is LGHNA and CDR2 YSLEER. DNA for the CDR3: TGCGCCAGCAGCCCCGACGGGGGGCCCTACGAGCAGTACTTC. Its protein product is CASSPDGGPYEQYF.